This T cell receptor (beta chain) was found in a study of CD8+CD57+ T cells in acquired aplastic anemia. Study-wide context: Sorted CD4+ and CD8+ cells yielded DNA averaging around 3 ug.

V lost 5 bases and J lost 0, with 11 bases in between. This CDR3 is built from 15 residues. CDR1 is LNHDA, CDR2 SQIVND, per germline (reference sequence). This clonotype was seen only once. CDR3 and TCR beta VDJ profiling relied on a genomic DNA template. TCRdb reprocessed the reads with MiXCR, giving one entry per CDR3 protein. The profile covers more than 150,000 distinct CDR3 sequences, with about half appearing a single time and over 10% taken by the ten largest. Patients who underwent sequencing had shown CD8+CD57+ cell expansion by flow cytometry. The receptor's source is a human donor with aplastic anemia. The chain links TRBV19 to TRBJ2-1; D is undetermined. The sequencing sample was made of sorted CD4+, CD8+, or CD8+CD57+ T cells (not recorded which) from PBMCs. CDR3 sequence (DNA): TGTGCCAGTAGTGAAGGCCTCCACTCCTACAATGAGCAGTTCTTC. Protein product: CASSEGLHSYNEQFF.